A selection of T cell receptor beta chains follows, all from one sample in a study of T cells after yellow fever vaccination. TCRdb itself ran the 5' RACE reads through MiXCR, one entry per CDR3 protein. The sample holds around 140,000 distinct CDR3 sequences, less than 9.5% seen once. The sample consisted of CD4+ T cells sorted from PBMCs, taken 5 days after the yellow fever booster vaccination. These TCRs come from a man aged 25 to 40 who received the YFV17D yellow fever vaccine. The conserved cysteine and the conserved F or W are not part of the CDR3 here.

J | V | CDR3
TRBJ1-2 | TRBV4-3 | ASSLGIEGGYT
TRBJ2-3 | TRBV7-6 | ASSLAGGRDTQY
TRBJ2-2 | TRBV11-2 | ASSSRDHNTGELF
TRBJ2-7 | TRBV10-2 | ASSERLTHRNYEQY
TRBJ2-5 | TRBV7-2 | ASSRGEFETQY
TRBJ2-2 | TRBV5-1 | ASSVLAGPLNTGELF
TRBJ2-3 | TRBV5-1 | ASSGGGSTDTQY
TRBJ2-5 | TRBV4-2 | ASSQDASGRLAETQY
TRBJ2-3 | TRBV4-3 | ASSQLALIPDTQY
TRBJ2-3 | TRBV20-1 | SALPPPTKHTDTQY
TRBJ2-1 | TRBV7-3 | ASSSRGAGGYNEQF
TRBJ1-3 | TRBV4-3 | ASSQGGGFGNTIY
TRBJ2-7 | TRBV18 | ASSPDSGREQY
TRBJ2-2 | TRBV20-1 | SAAGGGSAGELF
TRBJ2-3 | TRBV7-2 | ASSWKAGGSTDTQY
TRBJ2-1 | TRBV5-8 | ASSLREPVEQF
TRBJ2-3 | TRBV9 | ASSPGDEDTQY
TRBJ2-7 | TRBV12-3/TRBV12-4 | ASNKPGGFYEQY
TRBJ1-1 | TRBV19 | ASSSRDIIRTEAF
TRBJ2-5 | TRBV5-1 | ASSFRGQETQY
TRBJ2-7 | TRBV19 | ASSKRDLVTYEQY
TRBJ2-1 | TRBV30 | AWNSGRAFMTYNEQF
TRBJ1-4 | TRBV6-1 | ASSEVRGRNEKLF
TRBJ2-1 | TRBV5-6 | ASSLARYKSGNEQF
TRBJ2-7 | TRBV12-3/TRBV12-4 | ASSGSGGREQY
TRBJ1-4 | TRBV4-2 | ASSQEWTGEFEKLF
TRBJ1-2 | TRBV7-2 | ASSPSPGTGGAGYT
TRBJ2-1 | TRBV7-9 | ASSLGTSGGPEQF
TRBJ1-1 | TRBV21-1 | ASSNILQGGITEAF
TRBJ2-1 | TRBV6-2/TRBV6-3 | ASSYRLGDAEQF
TRBJ2-3 | TRBV5-4 | ASSLLGREEDTQY
TRBJ2-7 | TRBV28 | ASSLTSGYSYEQY
TRBJ2-1 | TRBV15 | ATSRGLAEQF
TRBJ2-1 | TRBV5-1 | ASSRQGTYNEQF
TRBJ2-2 | TRBV29-1 | SVASGQATGELF
TRBJ2-1 | TRBV3-1 | ASSHTVAYEQF
TRBJ2-4 | TRBV28 | ASSYKNIQY
TRBJ2-3 | TRBV10-3 | AYKSESTDTQY
TRBJ2-7 | TRBV7-3 | ASSIRDGPSYEQY
TRBJ1-1 | TRBV12-3/TRBV12-4 | ASTLQAGGGNTEAF
TRBJ1-4 | TRBV3-1 | AIWPAGWNQLGTNEKLF
TRBJ1-1 | TRBV20-1 | SARVQPDTEAF
TRBJ2-1 | TRBV25-1 | ASSELGYEQF
TRBJ2-7 | TRBV30 | AWGRQGGEQY
TRBJ2-7 | TRBV29-1 | SVGEQSTSREQY
TRBJ2-5 | TRBV5-4 | ASSLSAGTQY
TRBJ2-1 | TRBV24-1 | ATKGQGVREQF
TRBJ2-1 | TRBV7-9 | ATRTRLAGTYEQF
TRBJ2-7 | TRBV20-1 | SALSSGRAWFEQY
TRBJ1-2 | TRBV24-1 | ATSDLGTWT
TRBJ2-5 | TRBV5-4 | AGRRGEETQY
TRBJ1-2 | TRBV20-1 | SASAGQGDYGYT
TRBJ1-6 | TRBV10-3 | AISESIPGGGSRSPLH
TRBJ2-7 | TRBV12-3/TRBV12-4 | ASSSDGGAYEQY
TRBJ2-5 | TRBV5-1 | ASSPQDAVETQY